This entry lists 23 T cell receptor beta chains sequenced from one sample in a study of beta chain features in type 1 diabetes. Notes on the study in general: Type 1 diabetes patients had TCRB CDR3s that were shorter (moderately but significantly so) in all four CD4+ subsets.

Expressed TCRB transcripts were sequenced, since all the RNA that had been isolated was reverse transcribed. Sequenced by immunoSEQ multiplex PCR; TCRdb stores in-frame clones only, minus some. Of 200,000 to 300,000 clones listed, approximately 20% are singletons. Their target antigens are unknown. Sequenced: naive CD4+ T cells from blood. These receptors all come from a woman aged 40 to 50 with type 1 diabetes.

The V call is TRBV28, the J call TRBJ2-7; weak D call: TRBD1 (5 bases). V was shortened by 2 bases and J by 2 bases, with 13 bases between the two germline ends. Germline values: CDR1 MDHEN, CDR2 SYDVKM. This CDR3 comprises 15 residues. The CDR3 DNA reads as TGTGCCAGCAGTTTAAGCTTAGGGGCCCCCTACGAGCAGTACTTC. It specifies CASSLSLGAPYEQYF.

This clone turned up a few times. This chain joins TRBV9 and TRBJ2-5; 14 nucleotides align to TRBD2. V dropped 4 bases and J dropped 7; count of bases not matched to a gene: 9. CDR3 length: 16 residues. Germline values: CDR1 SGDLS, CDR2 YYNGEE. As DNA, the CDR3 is TGTGCCAGCAGCCCGCGGGGACTAGCGGGGGAGGCGACCCAGTACTTC. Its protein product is CASSPRGLAGEATQYF.

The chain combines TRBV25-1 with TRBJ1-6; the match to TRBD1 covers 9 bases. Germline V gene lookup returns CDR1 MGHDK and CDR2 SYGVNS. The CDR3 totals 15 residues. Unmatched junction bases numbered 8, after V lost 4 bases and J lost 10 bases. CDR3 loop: CASSAARTGVSPLHF. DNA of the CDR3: TGTGCCAGCAGTGCCGCGAGGACAGGGGTCTCACCCCTCCACTTT.

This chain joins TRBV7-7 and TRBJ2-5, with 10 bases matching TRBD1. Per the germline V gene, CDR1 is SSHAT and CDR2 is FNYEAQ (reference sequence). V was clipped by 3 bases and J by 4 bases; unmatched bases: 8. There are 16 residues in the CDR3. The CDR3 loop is CASSLGPRDRGETQYF. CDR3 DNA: TGTGCCAGCAGCTTGGGCCCCCGGGACAGGGGAGAGACCCAGTACTTC.

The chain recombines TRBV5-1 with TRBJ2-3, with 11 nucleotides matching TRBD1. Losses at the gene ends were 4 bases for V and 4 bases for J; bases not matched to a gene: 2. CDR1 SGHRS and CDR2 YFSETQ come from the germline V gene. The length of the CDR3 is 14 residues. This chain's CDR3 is CASSVGQGADTQYF. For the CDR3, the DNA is TGCGCCAGCAGCGTGGGACAGGGGGCAGATACGCAGTATTTT.

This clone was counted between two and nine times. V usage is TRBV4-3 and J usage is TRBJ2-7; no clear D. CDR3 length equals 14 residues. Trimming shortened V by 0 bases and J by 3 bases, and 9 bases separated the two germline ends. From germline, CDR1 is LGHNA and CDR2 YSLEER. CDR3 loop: CASSQEYRDYEQYF. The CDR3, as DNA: TGCGCCAGCAGCCAAGAATACCGAGACTACGAGCAGTACTTC.

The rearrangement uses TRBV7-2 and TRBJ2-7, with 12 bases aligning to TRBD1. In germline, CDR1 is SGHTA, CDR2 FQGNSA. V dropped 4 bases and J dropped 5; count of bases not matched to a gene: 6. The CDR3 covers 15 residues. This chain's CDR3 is CASSSGTGGFNEQYF. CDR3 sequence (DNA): TGTGCCAGCAGCTCAGGGACAGGGGGCTTCAACGAGCAGTACTTC.

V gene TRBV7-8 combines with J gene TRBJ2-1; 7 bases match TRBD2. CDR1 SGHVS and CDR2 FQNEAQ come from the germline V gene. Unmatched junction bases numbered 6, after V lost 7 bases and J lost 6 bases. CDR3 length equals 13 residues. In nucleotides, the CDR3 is TGTGCCAGCAAAGAGCGGGGCCCCAATGAGCAGTTCTTC. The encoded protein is CASKERGPNEQFF.

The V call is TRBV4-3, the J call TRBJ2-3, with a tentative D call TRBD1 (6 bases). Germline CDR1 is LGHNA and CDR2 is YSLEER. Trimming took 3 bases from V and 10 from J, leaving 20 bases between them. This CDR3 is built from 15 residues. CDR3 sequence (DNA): TGCGCCAGCAGCCAGTCCTGGCCCTCCGCAGGGGCGCAGTATTTT. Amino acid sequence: CASSQSWPSAGAQYF.

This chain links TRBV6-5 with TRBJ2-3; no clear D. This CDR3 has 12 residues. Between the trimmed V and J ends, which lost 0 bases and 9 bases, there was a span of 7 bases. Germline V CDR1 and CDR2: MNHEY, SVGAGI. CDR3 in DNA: TGTGCCAGCAGTTACTCCCGAGGCACGCAGTATTTT. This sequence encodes CASSYSRGTQYF.

Written as DNA, the CDR3 is TGCGGAACTACTTTCCGCACAGATACGCAGTATTTT. Protein sequence: CGTTFRTDTQYF. The V gene is TRBV29-1, the J gene TRBJ2-3; D is unclear. CDR1 and CDR2 (germline): SQVTM, ANQGSEA. CDR3 length: 12 residues.

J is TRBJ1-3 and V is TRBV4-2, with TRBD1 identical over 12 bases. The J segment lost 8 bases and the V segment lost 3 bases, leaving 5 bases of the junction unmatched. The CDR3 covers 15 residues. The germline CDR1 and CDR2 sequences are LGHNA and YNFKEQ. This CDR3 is CASSQGTGGEDTIYF. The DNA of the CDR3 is TGTGCCAGCAGCCAGGGGACAGGGGGCGAGGACACCATATATTTT.

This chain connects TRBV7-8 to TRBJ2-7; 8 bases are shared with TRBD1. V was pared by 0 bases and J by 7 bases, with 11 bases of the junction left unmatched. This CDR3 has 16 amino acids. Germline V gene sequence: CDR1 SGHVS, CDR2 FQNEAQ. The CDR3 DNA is TGTGCCAGCAGCTTAGCGAGAGGCAGGGGGCTTGAAGAGCAGTACTTC. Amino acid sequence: CASSLARGRGLEEQYF.

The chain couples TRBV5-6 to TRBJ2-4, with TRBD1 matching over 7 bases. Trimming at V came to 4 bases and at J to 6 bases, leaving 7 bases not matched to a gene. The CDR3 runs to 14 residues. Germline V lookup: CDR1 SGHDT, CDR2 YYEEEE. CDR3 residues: CASSPWDRVNIQYF. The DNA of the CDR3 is TGTGCCAGCAGCCCGTGGGACAGAGTAAACATTCAGTACTTC.

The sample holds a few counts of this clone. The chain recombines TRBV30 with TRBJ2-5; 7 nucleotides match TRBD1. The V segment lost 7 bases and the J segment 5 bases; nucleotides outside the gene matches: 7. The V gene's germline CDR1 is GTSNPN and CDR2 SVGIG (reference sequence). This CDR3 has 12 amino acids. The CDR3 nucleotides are TGTGCCTTTACGACAGGGTCGGAGACCCAGTACTTC. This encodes CAFTTGSETQYF.

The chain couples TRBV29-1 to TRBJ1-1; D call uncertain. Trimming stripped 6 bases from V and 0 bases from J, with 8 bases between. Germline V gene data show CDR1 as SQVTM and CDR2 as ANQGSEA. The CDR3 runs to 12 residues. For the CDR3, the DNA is TGCAGCGTAAGGGAGATGAACACTGAAGCTTTCTTT. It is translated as CSVREMNTEAFF.

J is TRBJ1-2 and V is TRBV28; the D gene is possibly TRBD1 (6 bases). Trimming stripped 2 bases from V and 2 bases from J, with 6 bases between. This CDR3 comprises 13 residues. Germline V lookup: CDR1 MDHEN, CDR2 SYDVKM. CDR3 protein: CASSLDRNYGYTF. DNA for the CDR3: TGTGCCAGCAGTTTAGACAGGAACTATGGCTACACCTTC.

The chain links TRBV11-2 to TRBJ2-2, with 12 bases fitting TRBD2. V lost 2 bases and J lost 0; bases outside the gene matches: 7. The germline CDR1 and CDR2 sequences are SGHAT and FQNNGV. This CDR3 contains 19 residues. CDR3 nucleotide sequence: TGTGCCAGCAGCTTACGGACTAGCGGGGAGGGTCCGAACACCGGGGAGCTGTTTTTT. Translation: CASSLRTSGEGPNTGELFF.

The CDR3 coding sequence is TGTGCCACCAGCAGTGGACAGAGCTCCTACAATGAGCAGTTCTTC. It is translated as CATSSGQSSYNEQFF. This rearrangement joins TRBV15 to TRBJ2-1, with D possibly matching TRBD1 (6 bases). Trimming removed 3 bases from V and 0 bases from J, with 9 bases in between. CDR3 length: 15 amino acids. Germline CDR1 reads LNHNV; CDR2 reads YYDKDF (reference sequence).

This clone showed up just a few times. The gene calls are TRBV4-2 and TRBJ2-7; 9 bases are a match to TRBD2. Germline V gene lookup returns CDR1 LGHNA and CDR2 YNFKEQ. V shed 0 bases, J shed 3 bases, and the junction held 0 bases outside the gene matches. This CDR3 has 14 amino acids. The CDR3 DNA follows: TGTGCCAGCAGCCAAGAGCGGGAGGGCTACGAGCAGTACTTC. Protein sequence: CASSQEREGYEQYF.

DNA of the CDR3: TGTGCCAGCAGTTCGCCCTCCGGGACAGGTGAAGATACGCAGTATTTT. The encoded protein is CASSSPSGTGEDTQYF. This chain uses TRBV27 with TRBJ2-3; 8 bases map to TRBD1. The CDR3 loop spans 16 amino acids. J lost 5 bases, V lost 4 bases, and 11 bases had no gene match. The germline gives CDR1 MNHEY, CDR2 SMNVEV (reference sequence).

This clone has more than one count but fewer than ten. CDR3 sequence: CASGRIGTGELFF. CDR3 in DNA: TGTGCCTCCGGGAGGATCGGCACCGGGGAGCTGTTTTTT. This chain uses TRBV27 with TRBJ2-2; 7 positions match TRBD2. The CDR3 runs 13 residues. V shed 11 bases, J shed 4 bases, and the junction held 7 bases outside the gene matches. Germline V gives CDR1 MNHEY, CDR2 SMNVEV (reference sequence).

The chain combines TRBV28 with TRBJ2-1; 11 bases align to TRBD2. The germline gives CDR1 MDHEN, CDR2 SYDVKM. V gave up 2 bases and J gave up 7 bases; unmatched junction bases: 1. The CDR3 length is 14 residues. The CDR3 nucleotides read TGTGCCAGCAGTTTACTAGCGGGAGGAAATGAGCAGTTCTTC. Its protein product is CASSLLAGGNEQFF.